Presented here are 20 T cell receptor beta chains from one specimen sequenced in a study of T cells and Merkel cell carcinoma outcomes. Using immunoSEQ multiplex PCR, the repertoire was profiled, and TCRdb retains in-frame clones only, with some absent. The data contain 9,000 or so clones, approximately 80% of them seen just once; the ten biggest clones take up about 2.4%. The material sequenced was tumor tissue from Merkel cell carcinoma. The receptors derive from a human donor with Merkel cell carcinoma.

This clone was counted only a few times. The V gene is TRBV15, the J gene TRBJ2-1, with TRBD1 matching 7 bases. This CDR3 comprises 18 residues. The V gene's germline CDR1 is LNHNV and CDR2 YYDKDF (reference sequence). The V segment lost 1 base and the J segment 1 base; nucleotides outside the gene matches: 10. The CDR3 reads CATSRGTGTRWSYNEQFF. Written as DNA, the CDR3 is TGTGCCACCAGCAGAGGGACAGGAACCCGTTGGTCCTACAATGAGCAGTTCTTC.

This clone was detected once. J is TRBJ2-3 and V is TRBV19; 8 bases align to TRBD2. Germline V gene lookup returns CDR1 LNHDA and CDR2 SQIVND (reference sequence). This CDR3 spans 17 amino acids. V dropped 10 bases and J dropped 4; count of bases not matched to a gene: 19. CDR3 loop: CAIHTWTMTGGADTQYF. Here the CDR3 DNA reads TGTGCCATACATACTTGGACTATGACGGGGGGGGCAGATACGCAGTATTTT.

This chain links TRBV15 with TRBJ1-1; 7 bases map to TRBD1. The CDR3 contains 15 residues. The germline V gene encodes CDR1 LNHNV and CDR2 YYDKDF (reference sequence). Trimming cost V 0 bases and J 7 bases; bases outside gene matches: 8. The CDR3 region is CATSREGGSYIEAFF. In DNA form, the CDR3 reads TGTGCCACCAGCAGAGAAGGGGGCAGCTACATTGAAGCTTTCTTT. The whole variable domain, filled in from reference TRBV15 and TRBJ1-1, reads DAMVIQNPRYQVTQFGKPVTLSCSQTLNHNVMYWYQQKSSQAPKLLFHYYDKDFNNEADTPDNFQSRRPNTSFCFLDIRSPGLGDTAMYLCATSREGGSYIEAFFGQGTRLTVV.

This sequence joins TRBV9 and TRBJ1-1, with D possibly TRBD1 on 5 matching bases. CDR1 is SGDLS, CDR2 YYNGEE, per germline. V lost 3 bases to trimming and J lost 3 bases, with 12 bases between them. The CDR3 is 14 amino acids. The CDR3 reads CASSAYLGDTEAFF. The CDR3 region has the DNA TGTGCCAGCAGCGCGTACCTGGGGGACACTGAAGCTTTCTTT.

The table lists this clone with a few counts. The chain uses TRBV4-1 and TRBJ1-1; 7 bases align to TRBD1. CDR3 length: 13 amino acids. The germline gives CDR1 MGHRA, CDR2 YSYEKL. The ends lost 10 bases at V and 2 bases at J; junction bases unmatched: 7. The CDR3 sequence is CATKDRPNTEAFF. DNA for the CDR3: TGCGCCACCAAGGACAGGCCTAACACTGAAGCTTTCTTT.

The rearrangement links TRBV5-4 to TRBJ1-6; 9 bases map to TRBD1. With V trimmed by 2 bases and J by 10 bases, 7 bases remained unmatched. There are 15 residues in the CDR3. Germline CDR1 SGHNT, CDR2 YYREEE (reference sequence). The CDR3 loop reads CASSFIGQGWSPLHF. The CDR3 DNA sequence: TGTGCCAGCAGCTTTATCGGACAGGGGTGGTCACCCCTCCACTTT.

This chain joins TRBV13 and TRBJ2-7, with TRBD1 matching over 7 bases. The germline CDR1 and CDR2 sequences are PRHDT and FYEKMQ (reference sequence). The CDR3 contains 15 residues. Germline trimming cut 5 bases from V and 2 bases from J; bases unmatched to any gene: 9. The CDR3 region has the DNA TGTGCCAGCAGCCCCCGCCGGACAGGCCCCTACGAGCAGTACTTC. Its protein product is CASSPRRTGPYEQYF.

V usage is TRBV27 and J usage is TRBJ2-1; maybe TRBD1 (5 bases). Trimming shortened V by 5 bases and J by 4 bases, and 12 bases separated the two germline ends. The CDR3 length is 14 residues. Germline V gene data show CDR1 as MNHEY and CDR2 as SMNVEV (reference sequence). In nucleotides, the CDR3 is TGTGCCAGCAGTCCCCCAGGGTTATACAATGAGCAGTTCTTC. It encodes CASSPPGLYNEQFF.

This clone was seen only once. J is TRBJ1-2 and V is TRBV6-1; 9 bases align to TRBD1. Germline V lookup: CDR1 MNHNS, CDR2 SASEGT. Unmatched junction bases numbered 5, after V lost 6 bases and J lost 6 bases. The CDR3 consists of 13 residues. The CDR3 nucleotides are TGTGCCAGCAGACCTACAGGGGGCGATGGCTACACCTTC. As protein: CASRPTGGDGYTF.

The gene calls are TRBV7-9 and TRBJ2-7, with TRBD2 identical over 11 bases. The CDR3 runs 15 residues. Germline trimming cut 5 bases from V and 2 bases from J; bases unmatched to any gene: 5. CDR1 and CDR2 (germline): SEHNR, FQNEAQ (reference sequence). The CDR3 is CASSRLAGRPYEQYF. The CDR3 DNA sequence: TGTGCCAGCAGCAGACTAGCGGGGCGCCCCTACGAGCAGTACTTC.

This chain links TRBV4-1 with TRBJ1-2; D perhaps matches TRBD1 (5 bases). Trimming pared 0 bases from V and 8 bases from J, leaving 19 bases between. There are 16 residues in the CDR3. Germline V gene data show CDR1 as MGHRA and CDR2 as YSYEKL. The CDR3 region has the DNA TGCGCCAGCAGCCAAGAAAGTGGCAGGGCCGGGCGCGGCTACACCTTC. Its protein product is CASSQESGRAGRGYTF.

The sample holds one count of this clone. The rearrangement links TRBV6-6 to TRBJ2-5; 9 bases agree with TRBD2. J was trimmed by 5 bases and V by 5 bases; bases with no gene match: 6. CDR3 length equals 14 residues. Germline V CDR1 and CDR2: MNHNY, SVGAGI (reference sequence). This chain's CDR3 is CASSARGGRETQYF. The CDR3 DNA reads as TGTGCCAGCAGTGCGCGGGGGGGAAGGGAGACCCAGTACTTC.

V is TRBV5-1 and J is TRBJ2-3; 7 bases align to TRBD2. This CDR3 has 15 amino acids. Trimming at V came to 4 bases and at J to 3 bases, leaving 8 bases not matched to a gene. Germline V gene data show CDR1 as SGHRS and CDR2 as YFSETQ. CDR3 coding DNA: TGCGCCAGCAGCCGGGTTGGGGGAGGGACAGATACGCAGTATTTT. It is translated as CASSRVGGGTDTQYF.

This rearrangement joins TRBV18 to TRBJ1-4; no firm D call. Trimming shortened V by 8 bases and J by 5 bases, and 9 bases separated the two germline ends. The CDR3 covers 12 residues. The germline V gene has CDR1 KGHSH and CDR2 LQKENI. The CDR3 nucleotides read TGTGCCAGCGCGAGTTCGAATGAAAAACTGTTTTTT. The encoded protein is CASASSNEKLFF.

V usage is TRBV5-1 and J usage is TRBJ2-7; D not resolved. Trimming left V 2 bases short and J 0 bases short, with 9 bases between. This CDR3 is built from 14 residues. In germline, CDR1 is SGHRS, CDR2 YFSETQ. CDR3: CASSFDTGSYEQYF. CDR3 nucleotides: TGCGCCAGCAGCTTCGACACCGGCTCCTACGAGCAGTACTTC. Based on the CDR3 plus reference TRBV5-1 and TRBJ2-7, the full variable domain is KAGVTQTPRYLIKTRGQQVTLSCSPISGHRSVSWYQQTPGQGLQFLFEYFSETQRNKGNFPGRFSGRQFSNSRSEMNVSTLELGDSALYLCASSFDTGSYEQYFGPGTRLTVT.

The V gene is TRBV6-1, the J gene TRBJ1-1; no clear D. V was cut by 0 bases and J by 8 bases, with 7 bases left in between. The germline gives CDR1 MNHNS, CDR2 SASEGT. The CDR3 sequence is 12 residues long. The CDR3 bases are TGTGCCAGCAGTGAAGCGGCCTACGAAGCTTTCTTT. Translation: CASSEAAYEAFF.

A word on this clone: Germline is not matched at one junction end, which may reflect a read error. The CDR3: CASSSQNSPFHF. The CDR3 DNA follows: TGCGCCAGCAGCTCTCAAAATTCACCCTTCCACTTT. V and J are TRBV5-1 and TRBJ1-6; D not certain. The germline V gene encodes CDR1 SGHRS and CDR2 YFSETQ. The length of the CDR3 is 12 residues.

The chain combines TRBV7-9 with TRBJ1-1; the D is unclear. The CDR3 extends over 14 amino acids. The V gene lost 4 bases and the J gene lost 1 base, with 10 bases spanning the gap. Germline values: CDR1 SEHNR, CDR2 FQNEAQ (reference sequence). CDR3 sequence: CASSSLGSNTEAFF. The CDR3 DNA follows: TGTGCCAGCAGCTCCTTAGGATCGAACACTGAAGCTTTCTTT. The whole variable domain, filled in from reference TRBV7-9 and TRBJ1-1, reads DTGVSQNPRHKITKRGQNVTFRCDPISEHNRLYWYRQTLGQGPEFLTYFQNEAQLEKSRLLSDRFSAERPKGSFSTLEIQRTEQGDSAMYLCASSSLGSNTEAFFGQGTRLTVV.

The chain combines TRBV28 with TRBJ1-6; 7 bases are a match to TRBD1. V lost 3 bases and J lost 10; bases outside the gene matches: 9. The CDR3 runs 15 residues. Germline V lookup: CDR1 MDHEN, CDR2 SYDVKM. The CDR3 DNA follows: TGTGCCAGCAGTTTGAGGCGACAGGGAAACTCACCCCTCCACTTT. Translation: CASSLRRQGNSPLHF.

The CDR3 sequence is CSATVETQYF. The CDR3 nucleotides read TGCAGTGCTACTGTGGAGACCCAGTACTTC. J is TRBJ2-5 and V is TRBV20-1, with D unresolved. This CDR3 is built from 10 residues. The V gene lost 4 bases and the J gene lost 5 bases, with 5 bases spanning the gap. Germline V gene sequence: CDR1 DFQATT, CDR2 SNEGSKA (reference sequence).